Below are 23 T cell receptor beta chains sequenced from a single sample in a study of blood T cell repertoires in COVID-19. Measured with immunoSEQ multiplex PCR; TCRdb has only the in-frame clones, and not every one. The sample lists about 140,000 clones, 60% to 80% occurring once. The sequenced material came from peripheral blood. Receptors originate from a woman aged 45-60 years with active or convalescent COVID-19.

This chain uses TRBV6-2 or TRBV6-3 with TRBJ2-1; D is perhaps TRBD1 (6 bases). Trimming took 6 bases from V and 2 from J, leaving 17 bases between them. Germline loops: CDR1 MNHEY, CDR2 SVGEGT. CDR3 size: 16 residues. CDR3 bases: TGTGCCAGCAGACCTGAACAGGGAAGGGCCTACAATGAGCAGTTCTTC. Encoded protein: CASRPEQGRAYNEQFF.

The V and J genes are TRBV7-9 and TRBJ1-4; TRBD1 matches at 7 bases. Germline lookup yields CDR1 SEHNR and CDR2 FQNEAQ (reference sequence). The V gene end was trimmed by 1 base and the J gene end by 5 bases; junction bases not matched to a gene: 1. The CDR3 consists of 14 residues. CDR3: CASSLDRGNEKLFF. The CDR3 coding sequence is TGTGCCAGCAGCTTAGACAGGGGAAATGAAAAACTGTTTTTT.

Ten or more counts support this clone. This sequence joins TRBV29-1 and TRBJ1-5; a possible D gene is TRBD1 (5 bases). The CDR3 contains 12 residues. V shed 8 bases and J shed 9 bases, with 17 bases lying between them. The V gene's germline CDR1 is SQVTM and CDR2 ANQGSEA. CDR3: CSFGGGEGPQHF. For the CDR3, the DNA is TGCAGCTTCGGGGGGGGAGAAGGGCCCCAGCATTTT.

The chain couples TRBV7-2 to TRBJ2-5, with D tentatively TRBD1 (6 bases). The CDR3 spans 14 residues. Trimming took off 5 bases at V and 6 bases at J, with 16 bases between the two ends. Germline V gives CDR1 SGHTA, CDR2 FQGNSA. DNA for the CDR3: TGTGCCAGCAGCGTTGACAGGAACTCTCAGACCCAGTACTTC. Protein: CASSVDRNSQTQYF.

CDR3 nucleotide sequence: TGTGCCAGCAGTGATCTTGGCGGGAACACTGAAGCTTTCTTT. Translated, it gives CASSDLGGNTEAFF. The rearrangement uses TRBV27 and TRBJ1-1; D unresolved. V was trimmed by 5 bases and J by 1 base, leaving 11 bases between them. CDR3 length equals 14 residues. The germline gives CDR1 MNHEY, CDR2 SMNVEV (reference sequence).

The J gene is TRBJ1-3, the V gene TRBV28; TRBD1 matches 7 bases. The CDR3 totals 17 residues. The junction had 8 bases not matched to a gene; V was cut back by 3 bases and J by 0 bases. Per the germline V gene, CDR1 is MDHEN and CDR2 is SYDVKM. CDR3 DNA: TGTGCCAGCAGTTTTGGACTACCAGGGGGCTCTGGAAACACCATATATTTT. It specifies CASSFGLPGGSGNTIYF.

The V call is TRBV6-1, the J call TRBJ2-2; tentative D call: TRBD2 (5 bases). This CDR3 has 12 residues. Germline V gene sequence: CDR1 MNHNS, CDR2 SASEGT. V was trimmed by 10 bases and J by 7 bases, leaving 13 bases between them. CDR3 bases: TGTGCCACCTGTCAGGCGGGCGGGGAGCTGTTTTTT. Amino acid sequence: CATCQAGGELFF.

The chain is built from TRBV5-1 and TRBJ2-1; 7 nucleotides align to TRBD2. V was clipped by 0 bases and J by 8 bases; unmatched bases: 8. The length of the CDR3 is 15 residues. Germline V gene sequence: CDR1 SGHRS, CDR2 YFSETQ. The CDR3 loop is CASSLEGREIDEQFF. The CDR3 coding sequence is TGCGCCAGCAGCTTGGAGGGGCGGGAGATAGATGAGCAGTTCTTC.

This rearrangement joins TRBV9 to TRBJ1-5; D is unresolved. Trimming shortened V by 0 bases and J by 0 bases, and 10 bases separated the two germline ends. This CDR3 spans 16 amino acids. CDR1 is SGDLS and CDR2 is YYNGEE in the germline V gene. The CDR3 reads CASSVGSGDSNQPQHF. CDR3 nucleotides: TGTGCCAGCAGCGTAGGTTCAGGCGATAGCAATCAGCCCCAGCATTTT.

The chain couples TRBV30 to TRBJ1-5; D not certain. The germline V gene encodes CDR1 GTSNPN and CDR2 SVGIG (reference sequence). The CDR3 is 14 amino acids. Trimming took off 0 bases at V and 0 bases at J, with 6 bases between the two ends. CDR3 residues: CAWSVPGSNQPQHF. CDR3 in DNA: TGTGCCTGGAGTGTACCGGGTAGCAATCAGCCCCAGCATTTT.

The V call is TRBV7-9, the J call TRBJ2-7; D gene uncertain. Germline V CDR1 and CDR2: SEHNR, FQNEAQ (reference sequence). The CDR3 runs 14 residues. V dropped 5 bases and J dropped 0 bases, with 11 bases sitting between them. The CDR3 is CASSLVADSYEQYF. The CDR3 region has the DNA TGTGCCAGCAGCCTAGTGGCAGACTCCTACGAGCAGTACTTC.

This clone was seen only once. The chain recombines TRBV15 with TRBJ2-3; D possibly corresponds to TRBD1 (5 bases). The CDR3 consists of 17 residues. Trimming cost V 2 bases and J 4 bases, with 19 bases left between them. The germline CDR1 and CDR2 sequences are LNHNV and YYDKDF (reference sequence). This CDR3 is CATSRSRTSIGADTQYF. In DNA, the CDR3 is TGTGCCACCAGCAGATCAAGGACATCCATAGGGGCAGATACGCAGTATTTT.

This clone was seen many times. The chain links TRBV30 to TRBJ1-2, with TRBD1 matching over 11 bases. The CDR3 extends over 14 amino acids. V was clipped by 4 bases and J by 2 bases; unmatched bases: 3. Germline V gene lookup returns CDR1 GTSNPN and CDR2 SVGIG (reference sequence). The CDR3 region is CAWTGQGANYGYTF. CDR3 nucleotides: TGTGCCTGGACCGGACAGGGGGCCAACTATGGCTACACCTTC.

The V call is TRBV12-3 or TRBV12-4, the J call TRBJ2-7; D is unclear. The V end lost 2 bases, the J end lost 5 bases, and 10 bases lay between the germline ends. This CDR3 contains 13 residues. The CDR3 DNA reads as TGTGCCAGCAGTTTACTGGTTTTAGACGAGCAGTACTTC. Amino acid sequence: CASSLLVLDEQYF.

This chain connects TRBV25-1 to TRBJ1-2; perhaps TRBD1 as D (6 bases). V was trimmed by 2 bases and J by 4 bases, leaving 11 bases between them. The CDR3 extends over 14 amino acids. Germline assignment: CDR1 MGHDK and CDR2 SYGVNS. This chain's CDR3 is CASSEGGAGYGYTF. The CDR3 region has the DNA TGTGCCAGCAGTGAAGGGGGGGCTGGCTATGGCTACACCTTC.

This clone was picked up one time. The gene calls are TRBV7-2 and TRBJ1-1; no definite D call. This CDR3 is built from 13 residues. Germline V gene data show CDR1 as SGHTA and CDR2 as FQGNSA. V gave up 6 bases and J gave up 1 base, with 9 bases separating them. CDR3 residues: CASSPLRNTEAFF. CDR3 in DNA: TGTGCCAGCAGTCCTCTGAGGAACACTGAAGCTTTCTTT.

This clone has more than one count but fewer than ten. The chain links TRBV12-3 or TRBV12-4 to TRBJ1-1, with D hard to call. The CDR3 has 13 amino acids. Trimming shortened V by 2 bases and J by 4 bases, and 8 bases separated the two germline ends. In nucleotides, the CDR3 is TGTGCCAGCAGTTTACAGGCGCCCACTGAAGCTTTCTTT. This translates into CASSLQAPTEAFF.

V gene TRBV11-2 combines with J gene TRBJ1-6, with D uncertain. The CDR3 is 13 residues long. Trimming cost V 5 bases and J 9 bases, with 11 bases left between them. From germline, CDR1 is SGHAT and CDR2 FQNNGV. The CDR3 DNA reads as TGTGCCAGCAGCCAAGTAGTAGCTTCACCCCTCCACTTT. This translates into CASSQVVASPLHF.

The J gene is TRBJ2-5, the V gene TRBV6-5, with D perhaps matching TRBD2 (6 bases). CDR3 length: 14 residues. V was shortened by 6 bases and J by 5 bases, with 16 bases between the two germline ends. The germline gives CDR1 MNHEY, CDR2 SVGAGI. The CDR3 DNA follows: TGTGCCAGCAGCACCTCCTCTGGGAGGGAGACCCAGTACTTC. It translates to CASSTSSGRETQYF.

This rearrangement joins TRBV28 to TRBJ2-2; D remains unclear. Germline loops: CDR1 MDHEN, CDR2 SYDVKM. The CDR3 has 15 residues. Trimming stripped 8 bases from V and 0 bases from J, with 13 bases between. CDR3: CASLSGFANTGELFF. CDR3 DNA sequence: TGTGCCAGCTTATCAGGCTTCGCGAACACCGGGGAGCTGTTTTTT.

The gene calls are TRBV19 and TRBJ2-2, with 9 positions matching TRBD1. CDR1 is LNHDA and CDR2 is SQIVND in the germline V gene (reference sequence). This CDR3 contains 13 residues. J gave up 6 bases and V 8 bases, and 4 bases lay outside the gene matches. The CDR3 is CASSGTGSGELFF. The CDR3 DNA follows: TGTGCCAGTTCCGGGACAGGGTCCGGGGAGCTGTTTTTT.

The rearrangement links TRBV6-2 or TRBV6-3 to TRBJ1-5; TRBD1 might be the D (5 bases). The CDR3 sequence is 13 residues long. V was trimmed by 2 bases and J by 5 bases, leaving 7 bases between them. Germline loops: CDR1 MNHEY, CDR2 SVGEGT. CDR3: CASSYRGDQPQHF. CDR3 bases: TGTGCCAGCAGTTACAGGGGTGATCAGCCCCAGCATTTT.

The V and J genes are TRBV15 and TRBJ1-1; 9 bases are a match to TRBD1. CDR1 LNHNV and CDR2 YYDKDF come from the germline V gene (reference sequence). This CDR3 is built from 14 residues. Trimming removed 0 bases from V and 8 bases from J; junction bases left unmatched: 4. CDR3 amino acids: CATSRDRDRAEAFF. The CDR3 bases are TGTGCCACCAGCAGAGATCGGGACAGGGCCGAAGCTTTCTTT. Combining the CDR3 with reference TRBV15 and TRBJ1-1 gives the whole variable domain DAMVIQNPRYQVTQFGKPVTLSCSQTLNHNVMYWYQQKSSQAPKLLFHYYDKDFNNEADTPDNFQSRRPNTSFCFLDIRSPGLGDTAMYLCATSRDRDRAEAFFGQGTRLTVV.